These 16 T cell receptor beta chains originate from one sample sequenced in a study of cytomegalovirus exposure and HLA in healthy donors. Researchers ran the PCR with 60 Vbeta and 13 Jbeta primers. Measured with immunoSEQ multiplex PCR; TCRdb has only the in-frame clones, and not every one. The sample lists some 54,000 clones, over 70% seen once, with approximately 2.7% in the top ten. Sequencing was carried out using PBMCs. These receptors were collected from a man aged 18 to 29 in good health and CMV-seronegative.

The gene calls are TRBV7-2 and TRBJ2-7, with D possibly being TRBD1 (5 bases). The V and J ends lost 5 bases and 3 bases respectively, with 11 bases between them. This CDR3 comprises 13 residues. Per the germline V gene, CDR1 is SGHTA and CDR2 is FQGNSA. CDR3 residues: CASSRWQGYEQYF. In DNA form, the CDR3 reads TGTGCCAGCAGCCGATGGCAGGGCTACGAGCAGTACTTC.

The chain joins TRBV7-2 to TRBJ2-3; 11 bases fit TRBD2. This CDR3 region has 16 residues. V shed 4 bases and J 2 bases; nucleotides not matched to a gene: 5. CDR1 is SGHTA, CDR2 FQGNSA, per germline. The CDR3 DNA follows: TGTGCCAGCAGCTCCTTAGCGGGAGGGATCACAGATACGCAGTATTTT. Translated, it gives CASSSLAGGITDTQYF.

The chain joins TRBV28 to TRBJ1-5; no clear D. The CDR3 has 15 residues. Germline values: CDR1 MDHEN, CDR2 SYDVKM. The V and J ends lost 6 bases and 3 bases respectively, with 15 bases between them. The CDR3 spells CASRDAGVLNQPQHF. The CDR3 DNA reads TGTGCCAGCAGGGATGCCGGGGTCCTCAATCAGCCCCAGCATTTT.

The V gene is TRBV28, the J gene TRBJ1-2, with 9 nucleotides matching TRBD1. The CDR3 extends over 15 amino acids. V shed 3 bases and J 3 bases; nucleotides not matched to a gene: 5. Per germline, CDR1 MDHEN and CDR2 SYDVKM. The CDR3 sequence is CASSFRDRDYYGYTF. DNA for the CDR3: TGTGCCAGCAGTTTTCGGGACAGGGACTACTATGGCTACACCTTC.

This chain connects TRBV19 to TRBJ2-7, with D perhaps TRBD1 (5 bases). The CDR3 is 13 residues long. Between the trimmed V and J ends, which lost 4 bases and 5 bases, there was a span of 12 bases. Per germline, CDR1 LNHDA and CDR2 SQIVND (reference sequence). The CDR3 coding sequence is TGTGCCAGTAGTAAGGTGGACAACAACGAGCAGTACTTC. Protein: CASSKVDNNEQYF. Based on the CDR3 plus reference TRBV19 and TRBJ2-7, the full variable domain is DGGITQSPKYLFRKEGQNVTLSCEQNLNHDAMYWYRQDPGQGLRLIYYSQIVNDFQKGDIAEGYSVSREKKESFPLTVTSAQKNPTAFYLCASSKVDNNEQYFGPGTRLTVT.

The chain joins TRBV14 to TRBJ2-7, with 12 bases fitting TRBD2. After removal of 4 bases from V and 2 bases from J, the junction contained 3 bases not matched to a gene. Germline V CDR1 and CDR2: SGHDN, FVKESK. This CDR3 comprises 15 residues. The CDR3 protein is CASSLLAGGAYEQYF. Here the CDR3 DNA reads TGTGCCAGCAGCCTACTAGCGGGAGGCGCCTACGAGCAGTACTTC.

The chain has TRBV5-8 and TRBJ1-2; D ambiguous. V dropped 0 bases and J dropped 9 bases, with 9 bases sitting between them. The CDR3 is 12 amino acids. Germline-derived CDR1 and CDR2 are SGHTS and YDEGEE. In DNA, the CDR3 is TGTGCCAGCAGCTTGGGCGGCGCAAGCTACACCTTC. Protein product: CASSLGGASYTF.

The chain uses TRBV13 and TRBJ2-1; 9 bases line up with TRBD2. Losses at the gene ends were 6 bases for V and 7 bases for J; bases not matched to a gene: 4. From germline, CDR1 is PRHDT and CDR2 FYEKMQ (reference sequence). CDR3 length equals 13 residues. The CDR3 DNA follows: TGTGCCAGCAGACCTAGCGGGGTAAATGAGCAGTTCTTC. It codes for CASRPSGVNEQFF.

The CDR3 region has the DNA TGTGCCAGCAGTTATTCTAGCGGGACCATAGGGTACGAGCAGTACTTC. Its protein product is CASSYSSGTIGYEQYF. V usage is TRBV6-6 and J usage is TRBJ2-7; 9 bases are shared with TRBD2. This CDR3 comprises 16 residues. Trimming removed 3 bases from V and 4 bases from J; junction bases left unmatched: 10. Germline V gene sequence: CDR1 MNHNY, CDR2 SVGAGI (reference sequence).

The chain combines TRBV6-5 with TRBJ1-1, with 7 nucleotides matching TRBD1. The CDR3 consists of 12 residues. CDR1 MNHEY and CDR2 SVGAGI come from the germline V gene. V lost 6 bases, J lost 7 bases, and 5 bases stayed unmatched. The CDR3 is CASSRQGFEAFF. The CDR3 DNA reads as TGTGCCAGCAGCCGACAGGGATTTGAAGCTTTCTTT.

Regarding this clone: This likely comes from a read error, as the CDR3 has no conserved phenylalanine or tryptophan at its end. This chain links TRBV4-3 with TRBJ2-7; 8 positions match TRBD1. The J segment lost 7 bases and the V segment lost 4 bases, leaving 12 bases of the junction unmatched. The CDR3 totals 15 residues. In germline, CDR1 is LGHNA, CDR2 YSLEER. CDR3 bases: TGCGCCAGCAGCCCTCAGGGGGCCCGGGCCTGGGAGCAGTACCTC. Translated: CASSPQGARAWEQYL.

The DNA for the CDR3 is TGTGCCAGCAGTTCGACAGGGGGGAACACAGATACGCAGTATTTT. Protein: CASSSTGGNTDTQYF. The chain uses TRBV6-5 and TRBJ2-3, with 9 bases lining up with TRBD1. V was pared by 4 bases and J by 2 bases, with 4 bases of the junction left unmatched. Germline V gene lookup returns CDR1 MNHEY and CDR2 SVGAGI. This CDR3 comprises 15 residues.

This clone was seen only once. V gene TRBV29-1 combines with J gene TRBJ2-2, with TRBD2 matching 8 bases. Germline-derived CDR1 and CDR2 are SQVTM and ANQGSEA. This CDR3 has 11 amino acids. The CDR3 region has the DNA TGCAGTGCTAGCGGGACCGGGGAGCTGTTTTTT. As protein: CSASGTGELFF.

This clone was detected a few times. The chain uses TRBV6-5 and TRBJ1-5, with D possibly matching TRBD1 (5 bases). The CDR3 length is 15 residues. Trimming removed 5 bases at V and 0 bases at J, with 11 bases between. Per the germline V gene, CDR1 is MNHEY and CDR2 is SVGAGI. The CDR3 spells CASSPQGNSNQPQHF. CDR3 DNA sequence: TGTGCCAGCAGTCCCCAGGGAAATAGCAATCAGCCCCAGCATTTT.

The V call is TRBV4-3, the J call TRBJ1-4; 8 bases line up with TRBD1. The V gene's germline CDR1 is LGHNA and CDR2 YSLEER. V shed 3 bases, J shed 4 bases, and the junction held 4 bases outside the gene matches. This CDR3 contains 15 residues. CDR3 protein: CASSQDRAYNEKLFF. As DNA, the CDR3 is TGCGCCAGCAGCCAGGACAGGGCCTATAATGAAAAACTGTTTTTT.

This clone was picked up one time. The chain joins TRBV6-5 to TRBJ1-5; the D gene is possibly TRBD1 (5 bases). The CDR3 runs 15 residues. CDR1 and CDR2 (germline): MNHEY, SVGAGI. The V and J ends lost 2 bases and 4 bases respectively, with 12 bases between them. CDR3 loop: CASSYGGAGNQPQHF. The CDR3 DNA sequence: TGTGCCAGCAGTTACGGTGGGGCAGGGAATCAGCCCCAGCATTTT.